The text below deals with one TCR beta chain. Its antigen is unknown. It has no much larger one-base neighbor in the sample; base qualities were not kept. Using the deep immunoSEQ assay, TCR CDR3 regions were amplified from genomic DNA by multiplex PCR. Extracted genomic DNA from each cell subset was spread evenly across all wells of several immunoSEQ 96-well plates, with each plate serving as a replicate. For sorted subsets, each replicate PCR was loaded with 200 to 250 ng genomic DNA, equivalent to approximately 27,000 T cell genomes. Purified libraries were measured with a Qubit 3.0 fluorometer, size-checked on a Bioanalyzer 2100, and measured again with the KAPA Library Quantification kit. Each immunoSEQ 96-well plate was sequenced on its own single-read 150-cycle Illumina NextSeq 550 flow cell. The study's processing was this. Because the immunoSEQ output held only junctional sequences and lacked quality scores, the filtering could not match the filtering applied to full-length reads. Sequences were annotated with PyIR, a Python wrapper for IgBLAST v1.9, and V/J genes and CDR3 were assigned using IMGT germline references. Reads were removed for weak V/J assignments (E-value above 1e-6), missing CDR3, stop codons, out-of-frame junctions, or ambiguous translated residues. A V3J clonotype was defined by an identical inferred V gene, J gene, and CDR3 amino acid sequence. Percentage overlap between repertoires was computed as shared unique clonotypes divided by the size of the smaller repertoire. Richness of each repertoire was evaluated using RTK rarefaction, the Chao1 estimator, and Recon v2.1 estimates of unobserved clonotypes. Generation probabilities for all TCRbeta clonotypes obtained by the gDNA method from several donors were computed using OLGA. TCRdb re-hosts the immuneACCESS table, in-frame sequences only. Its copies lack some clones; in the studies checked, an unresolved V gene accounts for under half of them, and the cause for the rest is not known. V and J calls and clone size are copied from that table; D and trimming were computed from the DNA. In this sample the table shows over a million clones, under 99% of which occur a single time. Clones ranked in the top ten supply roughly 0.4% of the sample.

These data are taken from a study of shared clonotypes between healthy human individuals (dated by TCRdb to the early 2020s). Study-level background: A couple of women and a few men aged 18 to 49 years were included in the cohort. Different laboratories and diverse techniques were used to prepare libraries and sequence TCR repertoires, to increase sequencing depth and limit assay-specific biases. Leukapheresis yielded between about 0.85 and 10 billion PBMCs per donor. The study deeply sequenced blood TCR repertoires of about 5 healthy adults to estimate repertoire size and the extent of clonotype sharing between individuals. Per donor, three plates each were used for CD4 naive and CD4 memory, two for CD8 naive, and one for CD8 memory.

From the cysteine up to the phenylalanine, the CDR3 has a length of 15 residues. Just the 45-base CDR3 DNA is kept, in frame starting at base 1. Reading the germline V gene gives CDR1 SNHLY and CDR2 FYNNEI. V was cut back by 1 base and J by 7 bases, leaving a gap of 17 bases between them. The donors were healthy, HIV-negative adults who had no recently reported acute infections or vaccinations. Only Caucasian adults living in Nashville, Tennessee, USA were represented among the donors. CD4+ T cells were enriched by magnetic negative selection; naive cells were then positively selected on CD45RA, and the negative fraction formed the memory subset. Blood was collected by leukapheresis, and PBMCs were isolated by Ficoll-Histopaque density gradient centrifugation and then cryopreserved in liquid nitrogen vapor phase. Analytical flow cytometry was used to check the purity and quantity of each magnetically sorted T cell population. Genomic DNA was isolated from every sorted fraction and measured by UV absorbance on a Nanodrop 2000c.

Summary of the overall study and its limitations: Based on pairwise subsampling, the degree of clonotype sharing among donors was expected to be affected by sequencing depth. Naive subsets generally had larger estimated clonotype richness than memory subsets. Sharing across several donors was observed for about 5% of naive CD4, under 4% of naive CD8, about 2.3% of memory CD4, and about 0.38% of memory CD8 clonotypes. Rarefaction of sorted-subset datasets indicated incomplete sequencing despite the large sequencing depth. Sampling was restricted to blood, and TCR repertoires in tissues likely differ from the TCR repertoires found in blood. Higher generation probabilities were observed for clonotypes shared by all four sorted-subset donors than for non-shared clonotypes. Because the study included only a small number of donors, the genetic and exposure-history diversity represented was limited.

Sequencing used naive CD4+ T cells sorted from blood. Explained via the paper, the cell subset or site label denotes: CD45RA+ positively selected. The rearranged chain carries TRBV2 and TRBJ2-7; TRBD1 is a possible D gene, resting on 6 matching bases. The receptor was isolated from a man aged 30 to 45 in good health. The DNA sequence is TGTGCCAGCAGTGAAGAGCCCTACAGGGTGGAGGAGCAGTACTTC. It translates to CASSEEPYRVEEQYF. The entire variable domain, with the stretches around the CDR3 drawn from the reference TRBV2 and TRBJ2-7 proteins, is EPEVTQTPSHQVTQMGQEVILRCVPISNHLYFYWYRQILGQKVEFLVSFYNNEISEKSEIFDDQFSVERPDGSNFTLKIRSTKLEDSAMYFCASSEEPYRVEEQYFGPGTRLTVT.